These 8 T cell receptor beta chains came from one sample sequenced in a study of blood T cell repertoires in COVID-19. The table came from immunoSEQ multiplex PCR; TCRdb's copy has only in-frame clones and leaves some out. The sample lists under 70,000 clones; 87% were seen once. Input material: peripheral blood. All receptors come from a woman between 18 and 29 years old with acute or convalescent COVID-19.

The CDR3, as DNA: TGTGCCAGCAGCGTAGCGGGAGAATGGGCAGATACGCAGTATTTT. Its protein product is CASSVAGEWADTQYF. The chain links TRBV9 to TRBJ2-3, with D possibly matching TRBD2 (6 bases). V gave up 0 bases and J gave up 4 bases, with 12 bases separating them. Germline CDR1 reads SGDLS; CDR2 reads YYNGEE. This CDR3 is 15 amino acids long.

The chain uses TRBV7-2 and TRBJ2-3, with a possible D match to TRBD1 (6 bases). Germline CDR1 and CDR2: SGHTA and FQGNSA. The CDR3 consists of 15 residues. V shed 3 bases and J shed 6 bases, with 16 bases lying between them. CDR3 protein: CASSLQGLVSDTQYF. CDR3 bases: TGTGCCAGCAGCTTGCAGGGGTTAGTAAGCGATACGCAGTATTTT.

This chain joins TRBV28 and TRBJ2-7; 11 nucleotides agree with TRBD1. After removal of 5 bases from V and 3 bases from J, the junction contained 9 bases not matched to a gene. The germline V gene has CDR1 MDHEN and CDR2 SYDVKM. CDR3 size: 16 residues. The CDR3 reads CASSTPTGTGGYEQYF. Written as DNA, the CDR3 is TGTGCCAGCAGTACTCCTACCGGGACAGGGGGCTACGAGCAGTACTTC. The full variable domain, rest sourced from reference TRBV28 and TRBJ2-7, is DVKVTQSSRYLVKRTGEKVFLECVQDMDHENMFWYRQDPGLGLRLIYFSYDVKMKEKGDIPEGYSVSREKKERFSLILESASTNQTSMYLCASSTPTGTGGYEQYFGPGTRLTVT.

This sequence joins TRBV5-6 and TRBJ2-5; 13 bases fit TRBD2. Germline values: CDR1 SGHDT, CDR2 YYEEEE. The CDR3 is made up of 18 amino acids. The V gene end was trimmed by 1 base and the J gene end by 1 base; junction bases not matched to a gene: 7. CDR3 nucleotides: TGTGCCAGCAGCTTGTGGTCACTAGCGGGAGGGCCCCAAGAGACCCAGTACTTC. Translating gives CASSLWSLAGGPQETQYF.

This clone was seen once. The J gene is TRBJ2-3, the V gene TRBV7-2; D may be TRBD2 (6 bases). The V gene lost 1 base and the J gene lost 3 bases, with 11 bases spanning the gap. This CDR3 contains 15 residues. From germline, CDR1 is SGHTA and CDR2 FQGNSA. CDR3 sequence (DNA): TGTGCCAGCAGCTTAGAACTAGCCTATACAGATACGCAGTATTTT. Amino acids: CASSLELAYTDTQYF.

CDR3 sequence reads: CASSLGQGAYNEQFF. In DNA form, the CDR3 reads TGTGCCAGCAGCTTGGGCCAGGGGGCCTACAATGAGCAGTTCTTC. The chain joins TRBV5-4 to TRBJ2-1; 7 nucleotides agree with TRBD1. CDR1 and CDR2 from the germline V gene are SGHNT and YYREEE (reference sequence). The junction had 2 bases not matched to a gene; V was cut back by 0 bases and J by 2 bases. The CDR3 length is 15 residues. The entire variable domain, with the rest obtained from reference TRBV5-4 and TRBJ2-1, is as follows: ETGVTQSPTHLIKTRGQQVTLRCSSQSGHNTVSWYQQALGQGPQFIFQYYREEENGRGNFPPRFSGLQFPNYSSELNVNALELDDSALYLCASSLGQGAYNEQFFGPGTRLTVL.

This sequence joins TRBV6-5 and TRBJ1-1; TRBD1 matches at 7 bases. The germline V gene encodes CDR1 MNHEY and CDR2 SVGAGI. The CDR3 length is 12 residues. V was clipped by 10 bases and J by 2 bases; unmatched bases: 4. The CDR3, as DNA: TGTGCCACGTACAGGGGAAACACTGAAGCTTTCTTT. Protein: CATYRGNTEAFF.

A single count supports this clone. The CDR3 spells CASSLGWTGNTEAFF. The CDR3 region has the DNA TGTGCCAGCAGCTTGGGATGGACAGGGAACACTGAAGCTTTCTTT. The chain carries TRBV5-5 and TRBJ1-1; 7 nucleotides match TRBD1. The V gene end was trimmed by 0 bases and the J gene end by 1 base; junction bases not matched to a gene: 3. The CDR3 totals 15 residues. Germline V lookup: CDR1 SGHKS, CDR2 YYEKEE (reference sequence).